The 19 T cell receptor beta chains below all came from one sample that was sequenced in a study of cytomegalovirus exposure and HLA in healthy donors. The PCR was carried out with 60 Vbeta primers and 13 Jbeta primers. Some clones are missing from TCRdb's copy, which holds only in-frame ones; the method was immunoSEQ multiplex PCR. This sample has fewer than 150,000 clones, with 60% to 80% found just once. Sequences were obtained from PBMCs. Source of these receptors: a man in his forties or fifties in good health and CMV-seronegative.

This clone was counted a few times. The V and J genes are TRBV2 and TRBJ2-1; D may be TRBD1 (6 bases). The germline V and J ends were trimmed by 3 bases and 6 bases, with 15 bases remaining between them. The germline V gene encodes CDR1 SNHLY and CDR2 FYNNEI. This CDR3 has 15 residues. The CDR3 is CASSEESQGGNEQFF. The DNA for the CDR3 is TGTGCCAGCAGTGAGGAGTCACAAGGGGGCAATGAGCAGTTCTTC. Drawing the rest from reference TRBV2 and TRBJ2-1, the complete variable domain is EPEVTQTPSHQVTQMGQEVILRCVPISNHLYFYWYRQILGQKVEFLVSFYNNEISEKSEIFDDQFSVERPDGSNFTLKIRSTKLEDSAMYFCASSEESQGGNEQFFGPGTRLTVL.

V gene TRBV5-1 combines with J gene TRBJ2-3; 8 positions agree with TRBD2. Germline V gene sequence: CDR1 SGHRS, CDR2 YFSETQ. This CDR3 spans 19 amino acids. V trimming: 4 bases; J trimming: 2 bases; junction bases outside the gene matches: 18. DNA for the CDR3: TGCGCCAGCAGCCCCGGTGACAGCGGGAGTGTTGGCCCCACAGATACGCAGTATTTT. This codes for CASSPGDSGSVGPTDTQYF. Together with reference TRBV5-1 and TRBJ2-3, the CDR3 gives the full variable domain: KAGVTQTPRYLIKTRGQQVTLSCSPISGHRSVSWYQQTPGQGLQFLFEYFSETQRNKGNFPGRFSGRQFSNSRSEMNVSTLELGDSALYLCASSPGDSGSVGPTDTQYFGPGTRLTVL.

The chain combines TRBV2 with TRBJ2-2, with D perhaps TRBD2 (5 bases). Trimming took 5 bases from V and 1 from J, leaving 8 bases between them. The germline CDR1 and CDR2 sequences are SNHLY and FYNNEI. The CDR3 totals 14 residues. The chain's CDR3 is CASSTDWNTGELFF. The CDR3 nucleotides are TGTGCCAGCAGTACGGACTGGAACACCGGGGAGCTGTTTTTT.

J is TRBJ2-7 and V is TRBV6-5; D is ambiguous. This CDR3 has 12 amino acids. Germline V gene data show CDR1 as MNHEY and CDR2 as SVGAGI. Trimming cost V 6 bases and J 6 bases, with 12 bases left between them. The CDR3 DNA reads TGTGCCAGCAGCCCTACTCGAATCGAGCAGTACTTC. It yields the protein CASSPTRIEQYF.

This sequence joins TRBV10-2 and TRBJ1-1; D perhaps matches TRBD1 (6 bases). The CDR3 has 15 amino acids. CDR1 WSHSY and CDR2 SAAADI come from the germline V gene. Trimming pared 6 bases from V and 0 bases from J, leaving 14 bases between. CDR3 DNA sequence: TGCGCCAGCAGCCCACAGGGATTTATGAACACTGAAGCTTTCTTT. It yields the protein CASSPQGFMNTEAFF.

The gene calls are TRBV7-9 and TRBJ2-5; 7 bases match TRBD1. V lost 5 bases and J lost 5; bases outside the gene matches: 14. The germline V gene has CDR1 SEHNR and CDR2 FQNEAQ (reference sequence). CDR3 length equals 16 residues. The DNA of the CDR3 is TGTGCCAGCAGCGTCCGCGACAGGGCGAATCGGGAGACCCAGTACTTC. As protein: CASSVRDRANRETQYF.

The genes are TRBV2 and TRBJ2-7, with 7 bases lining up with TRBD1. The CDR3 covers 20 residues. The V segment lost 6 bases and the J segment 0 bases; nucleotides outside the gene matches: 23. Germline V gene data show CDR1 as SNHLY and CDR2 as FYNNEI. The CDR3 spells CASSISRDSISPIPSYEQYF. The CDR3, as DNA: TGTGCCAGCAGCATAAGCCGGGACAGCATTTCCCCTATCCCCTCCTACGAGCAGTACTTC.

The gene calls are TRBV5-4 and TRBJ2-1, with TRBD2 identical over 10 bases. Germline V lookup: CDR1 SGHNT, CDR2 YYREEE (reference sequence). The CDR3 contains 19 residues. J gave up 8 bases and V 2 bases, and 19 bases lay outside the gene matches. The CDR3 region has the DNA TGTGCCAGCAGCTTTTTGGGAAGTAAACTAGCGGGAAAGGAATATGAGCAGTTCTTC. Protein product: CASSFLGSKLAGKEYEQFF.

The CDR3 is CASSPQTSPEQYF. The CDR3 nucleotides are TGTGCCAGCAGCCCCCAGACTAGCCCCGAGCAGTACTTC. The rearrangement joins TRBV7-9 to TRBJ2-7; 7 bases map to TRBD2. Per germline, CDR1 SEHNR and CDR2 FQNEAQ (reference sequence). V lost 5 bases, J lost 6 bases, and 7 bases stayed unmatched. The CDR3 sequence is 13 residues long.

A single count supports this clone. The chain carries TRBV7-6 and TRBJ2-7, with unresolved D. CDR3 length: 14 amino acids. V gave up 5 bases and J gave up 1 base, with 12 bases separating them. Germline V CDR1 and CDR2: SGHVS, FNYEAQ. The CDR3 DNA reads as TGTGCCAGCAGCCCGAGTACAGTGTCCTACGAGCAGTACTTC. Residues: CASSPSTVSYEQYF.

This chain links TRBV6-5 with TRBJ2-1, with no clear D. Germline values: CDR1 MNHEY, CDR2 SVGAGI. The length of the CDR3 is 11 residues. Trimming shortened V by 2 bases and J by 9 bases, and 5 bases separated the two germline ends. The CDR3 bases are TGTGCCAGCAGTTACCTCTTTGAGCAGTTCTTC. Its translation is CASSYLFEQFF.

This sequence joins TRBV2 and TRBJ2-5; perhaps TRBD2 as D (6 bases). The CDR3 extends over 15 amino acids. Deletions cut 8 bases from V and 2 bases from J, with 18 bases between. CDR1 and CDR2 from the germline V gene are SNHLY and FYNNEI. This CDR3 is CASLPAGGAQETQYF. CDR3 DNA: TGTGCCAGCCTCCCGGCCGGGGGAGCTCAAGAGACCCAGTACTTC.

The rearrangement links TRBV5-1 to TRBJ1-1, with D perhaps TRBD1 (5 bases). The CDR3 is made up of 15 amino acids. From germline, CDR1 is SGHRS and CDR2 YFSETQ. V dropped 3 bases and J dropped 5 bases, with 17 bases sitting between them. In DNA form, the CDR3 reads TGCGCCAGCAGCTCGACGACGGTAGCAGGGACTGAAGCTTTCTTT. As protein: CASSSTTVAGTEAFF.

This rearrangement joins TRBV6-6 to TRBJ2-7, with TRBD1 identical over 9 bases. The CDR3 totals 15 residues. The V and J ends lost 0 bases and 2 bases, in that order; junction bases with no gene match: 2. The germline V gene has CDR1 MNHNY and CDR2 SVGAGI (reference sequence). The CDR3 here is CASSYSYRGPYEQYF. Written as DNA, the CDR3 is TGTGCCAGCAGTTACTCGTACAGGGGGCCCTACGAGCAGTACTTC.

The rearrangement uses TRBV6-4 and TRBJ2-7, with D possibly matching TRBD1 (5 bases). CDR3 length equals 17 residues. V was cut by 2 bases and J by 6 bases, with 23 bases left in between. Germline V gene lookup returns CDR1 MRHNA and CDR2 SNTAGT. This chain's CDR3 is CASSDPLSWQGCCEQYF. The CDR3, as DNA: TGTGCCAGCAGTGACCCCCTTTCCTGGCAGGGATGTTGCGAGCAGTACTTC.

The chain joins TRBV15 to TRBJ2-7, with 8 bases identical to TRBD1. The CDR3 sequence is 14 residues long. The V gene's germline CDR1 is LNHNV and CDR2 YYDKDF (reference sequence). V was pared by 5 bases and J by 3 bases, with 6 bases of the junction left unmatched. The CDR3 nucleotides are TGTGCCACCAGCCGCCCAGGGGGCGGCTACGAGCAGTACTTC. The encoded protein is CATSRPGGGYEQYF.

In the case of this clone: Different DNA sequences within this sample yield the same CDR3. V gene TRBV9 combines with J gene TRBJ2-5; TRBD1 aligns across 11 bases. V shed 4 bases and J 5 bases; nucleotides not matched to a gene: 4. Germline values: CDR1 SGDLS, CDR2 YYNGEE. The CDR3 length is 14 residues. CDR3 bases: TGTGCCAGCAGCCCTGGGACAGGGGGGGAGACCCAGTACTTC. Translation gives CASSPGTGGETQYF.

The V call is TRBV27, the J call TRBJ2-3, with D uncertain. V lost 6 bases and J 10 bases, leaving 17 bases between the germline ends. Germline CDR1 MNHEY, CDR2 SMNVEV (reference sequence). This CDR3 spans 13 amino acids. As DNA, the CDR3 is TGTGCCAGCAGACCTTTGGCTAGTCTTGCGCAGTATTTT. This encodes CASRPLASLAQYF.

The rearrangement links TRBV6-1 to TRBJ1-1; D gene unclear. Trimming pared 9 bases from V and 3 bases from J, leaving 11 bases between. CDR3 length: 12 residues. CDR1 is MNHNS, CDR2 SASEGT, per germline. The CDR3 reads CASRELHTEAFF. For the CDR3, the DNA is TGTGCCAGTAGGGAGTTGCACACTGAAGCTTTCTTT.